One and the same sample provided the 8 T cell receptor beta chains below, sequenced in a study of early T cells in non-severe SARS-CoV-2 infection. TCRdb re-called the 5' RACE reads with MiXCR, one entry per CDR3 protein. The data contain 30,000 to 40,000 distinct CDR3 sequences, 5.7% of them singletons. The sequenced material came from whole blood. The receptors were gathered from an adult who was a healthcare worker with PCR-confirmed SARS-CoV-2 infection or an uninfected control (not recorded which).

The chain links TRBV28 to TRBJ2-7, with D unresolved. Germline-derived CDR1 and CDR2 are MDHEN and SYDVKM. CDR3 size: 14 residues. The V and J ends lost 6 bases and 6 bases respectively, with 18 bases between them. In DNA, the CDR3 is TGTGCCAGCAGGGCCATAGATCTAACGGGCGAGCAGTACTTC. Translating it yields CASRAIDLTGEQYF.

This rearrangement joins TRBV10-3 to TRBJ2-5; tentatively, D is TRBD1 (6 bases). Trimming left V 0 bases short and J 2 bases short, with 13 bases between. From germline, CDR1 is ENHRY and CDR2 SYGVKD. The CDR3 is made up of 16 amino acids. The CDR3 loop is CAISESGRDTQETQYF. CDR3 nucleotides: TGTGCCATCAGTGAGTCTGGCAGGGACACACAAGAGACCCAGTACTTC.

The rearrangement uses TRBV21-1 and TRBJ2-7; whether TRBD1, the table's D call, matches the DNA was not checked. TRBV21-1 is annotated as a pseudogene. The CDR3 has 15 residues. CDR3 residues: CASSKAHGAPYEQYV. The CDR3 region has the DNA TGTGCCAGCAGCAAGGCCCACGGGGCGCCCTACGAGCAGTACGTC.

This clonotype was detected ten times or more. The chain carries TRBV19 and TRBJ1-1; 7 nucleotides line up with TRBD1. The V and J ends lost 6 bases and 0 bases, in that order; junction bases with no gene match: 4. CDR1 and CDR2 from the germline V gene are LNHDA and SQIVND (reference sequence). The CDR3 has 14 amino acids. CDR3 nucleotides: TGTGCCAGTAGCCCACAGGGGCTGAACACTGAAGCTTTCTTT. It translates to CASSPQGLNTEAFF. Variable domain in full (rest from reference TRBV19 and TRBJ1-1): DGGITQSPKYLFRKEGQNVTLSCEQNLNHDAMYWYRQDPGQGLRLIYYSQIVNDFQKGDIAEGYSVSREKKESFPLTVTSAQKNPTAFYLCASSPQGLNTEAFFGQGTRLTVV.

In its sample, this clonotype was seen many times. The CDR3: CSSGVQETQYF. The DNA of the CDR3 is TGCAGCAGTGGGGTCCAAGAGACCCAGTACTTC. J is TRBJ2-5 and V is TRBV29-1, with D unclear. The CDR3 is made up of 11 amino acids. Trimming left V 8 bases short and J 1 base short, with 8 bases between. Germline V lookup: CDR1 SQVTM, CDR2 ANQGSEA.

J is TRBJ1-2 and V is TRBV20-1; D is unresolved. Germline values: CDR1 DFQATT, CDR2 SNEGSKA (reference sequence). This CDR3 is built from 10 residues. CDR3 nucleotide sequence: TGCAAACTTATGTCGGGCGGCTACACCTTC. Its protein product is CKLMSGGYTF.

In regard to this clonotype: This may arise from a read error, as a much more abundant clone is one base away. This chain uses TRBV29-1 with TRBJ2-1, with 10 positions matching TRBD2. CDR3 size: 15 residues. CDR1 is SQVTM and CDR2 is ANQGSEA in the germline V gene. For the CDR3, the DNA is TGCGGCGCAACTATTAGCGGGAGGCGCGACAATGAGCAGTTCTTC. Translation gives CGATISGRRDNEQFF.

V gene TRBV4-1 combines with J gene TRBJ2-1; TRBD2 aligns across 11 bases. Germline CDR1 and CDR2: MGHRA and YSYEKL. The CDR3 loop spans 16 amino acids. V trimming: 4 bases; J trimming: 4 bases; junction bases outside the gene matches: 6. CDR3 sequence: CASSPPGTSGYNEQFF. CDR3 sequence (DNA): TGCGCCAGCAGCCCGCCCGGGACTAGCGGTTACAATGAGCAGTTCTTC.